This T cell receptor (beta chain) was identified in a study of post-analysis software for immune sequencing data. Sequencing libraries made from TCR beta cDNA carried unique molecular identifiers. Input populations of about 0.95 to 11 million T cells gave rise to roughly 0.5 million cDNA molecules. TCRdb re-derived calls from the PCR reads in MiXCR, one entry per CDR3 protein. The sample holds 750,000 to 950,000 distinct CDR3 sequences, about 50% seen once. Germline CDR1 is DFQATT and CDR2 is SNEGSKA (reference sequence). The CDR3 length is 15 residues. Study-wide findings and caveats: People with multiple sclerosis had a significantly lower normalized Chao1 diversity than controls did. With TRBV5-6, TRBV5-1 and TRBV20-1 included, a handful of TRBV segments were more frequent in patients than in controls.

This clonotype was seen only a few times. The antigen is not known. Mismatch with germline at one junction end may stem from a read error. J is TRBJ2-5 and V is TRBV20-1; a weak D match, TRBD1 (5 bases). The sequencing sample was made of blood. The receptor's source is a girl aged 5-17 years with multiple sclerosis. The CDR3 sequence: CSATLTDRNVDEQYF. The CDR3 nucleotides read TGCAGCGCTACTCTGACTGACAGAAATGTCGATGAGCAGTACTTC.